The following is a T cell receptor beta chain sequence with its context. Antigen: not known. This entry comes from a study of post-analysis software for immune sequencing data. About the research overall: Disease courses included relapsing-remitting, secondary progressive and progressive-relapsing multiple sclerosis. Whole-study findings and limits: F-measure co-clustering was strong for batch-matched samples. Multiple sclerosis patients had significantly lower normalized Chao1 diversity than controls. The five TRBV segments detected at higher frequency in patients than in controls included TRBV5-6, TRBV5-1 and TRBV20-1.

CDR1 is DFQATT, CDR2 SNEGSKA, per germline (reference sequence). CDR3 length equals 15 residues. V shed 5 bases, J shed 2 bases, and the junction held 10 bases outside the gene matches. Presence of unique molecular identifiers characterized the TCR beta cDNA libraries. Input amounts of about 0.95 to 11 million T cells were used. These gave some 500,000 cDNA molecules, so each molecule approximated one T cell. A single record per CDR3 protein comes from TCRdb applying MiXCR to the PCR reads. The sample consists of about 770,000 distinct CDR3 sequences, around 46% of them appearing once. The sequence derives from a girl between 10 and 17 years old with multiple sclerosis. V is TRBV20-1 and J is TRBJ2-7; TRBD2 matches at 9 bases. Sample: blood. CDR3 residues: CSAPGTSRSTYEQYF. The CDR3 bases are TGCAGTGCTCCCGGGACTAGCCGTTCTACCTACGAGCAGTACTTC.